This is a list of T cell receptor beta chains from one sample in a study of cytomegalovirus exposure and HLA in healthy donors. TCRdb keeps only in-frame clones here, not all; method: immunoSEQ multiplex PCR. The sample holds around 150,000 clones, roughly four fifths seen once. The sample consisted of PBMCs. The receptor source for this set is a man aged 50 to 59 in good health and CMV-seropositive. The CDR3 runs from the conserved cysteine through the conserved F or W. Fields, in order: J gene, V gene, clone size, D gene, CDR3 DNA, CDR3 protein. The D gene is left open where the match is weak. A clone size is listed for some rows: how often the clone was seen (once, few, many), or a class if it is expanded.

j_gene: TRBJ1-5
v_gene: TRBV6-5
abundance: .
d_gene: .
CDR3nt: TGTGCCAGCAGTTATGGGGGCGGGGGTCAGCCCCAGCATTTT
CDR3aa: CASSYGGGGQPQHF

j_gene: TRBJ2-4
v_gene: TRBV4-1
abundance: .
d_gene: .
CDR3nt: TGCGCCAGCAGCCAAGATTTTGGAGGGGTTAACATTCAGTACTTC
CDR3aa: CASSQDFGGVNIQYF

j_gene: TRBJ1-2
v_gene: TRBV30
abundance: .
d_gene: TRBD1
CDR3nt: TGTGCCTGGAGTGCCTCGGGACAGAACTATGGCTACACCTTC
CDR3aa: CAWSASGQNYGYTF

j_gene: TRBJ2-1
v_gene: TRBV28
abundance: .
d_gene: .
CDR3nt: TGTGCCAGCAGTTTGTCACTAGTCAACAATGAGCAGTTCTTC
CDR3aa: CASSLSLVNNEQFF

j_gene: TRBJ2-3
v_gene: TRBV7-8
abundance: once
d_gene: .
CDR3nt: TGTGCCAGCAGCTTTGGGGGGGCTAGGACAGATACGCAGTATTTT
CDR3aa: CASSFGGARTDTQYF

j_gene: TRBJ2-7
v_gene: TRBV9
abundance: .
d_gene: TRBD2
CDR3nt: TGTGCCAGCAGCGTAGCGGGGGGGTTCAACGAGCAGTACTTC
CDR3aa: CASSVAGGFNEQYF

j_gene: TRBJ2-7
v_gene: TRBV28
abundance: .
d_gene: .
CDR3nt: TGTGCCAGCACCGAGGAGACGACTAGTTTCCCCTACGAGCAGTACTTC
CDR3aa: CASTEETTSFPYEQYF

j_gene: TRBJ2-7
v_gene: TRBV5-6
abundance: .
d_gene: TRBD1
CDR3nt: TGTGCCAGCACACCGGGACAGGGGGCTTACGAGCAGTACTTC
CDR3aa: CASTPGQGAYEQYF

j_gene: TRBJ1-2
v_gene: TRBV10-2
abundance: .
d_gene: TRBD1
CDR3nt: TGCGCCAGCAGTGATGGACAGGGGATTAGGGGCTACACCTTC
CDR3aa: CASSDGQGIRGYTF

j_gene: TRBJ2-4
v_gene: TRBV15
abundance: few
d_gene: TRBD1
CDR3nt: TGTGCCACCAGCAGCCATACAGGGGTCCTAGCCAAAAACATTCAGTACTTC
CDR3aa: CATSSHTGVLAKNIQYF

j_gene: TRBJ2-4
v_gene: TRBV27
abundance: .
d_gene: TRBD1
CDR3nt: TGTGCCAGCAGTTTAATAGGGGGCGCATATGGCATTCAGTACTTC
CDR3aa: CASSLIGGAYGIQYF

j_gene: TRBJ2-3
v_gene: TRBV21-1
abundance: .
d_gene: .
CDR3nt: TGTGCCAGCAGCAAAGGAGGGACAGGGGAGGCAGATACGCAGTATTTT
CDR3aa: CASSKGGTGEADTQYF

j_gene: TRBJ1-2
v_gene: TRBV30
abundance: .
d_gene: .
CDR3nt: TGTGCCTGGAGTGGACAGCAAAACTATGGCTACACCTTC
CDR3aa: CAWSGQQNYGYTF

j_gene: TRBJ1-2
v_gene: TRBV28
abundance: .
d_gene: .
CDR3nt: TGTGCCAGCAGTTTAGATACAGGGCAGTGGGGCTACACCTTC
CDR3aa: CASSLDTGQWGYTF

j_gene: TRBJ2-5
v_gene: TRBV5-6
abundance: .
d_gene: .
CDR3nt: TGTGCCAGCAGCCCCGGGACACGACAAGAGACCCAGTACTTC
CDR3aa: CASSPGTRQETQYF

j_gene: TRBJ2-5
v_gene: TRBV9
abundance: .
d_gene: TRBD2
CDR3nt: TGTGCCAGCAGCGCTCGACTAGCGGGAGAAGAGACCCAGTACTTC
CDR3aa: CASSARLAGEETQYF

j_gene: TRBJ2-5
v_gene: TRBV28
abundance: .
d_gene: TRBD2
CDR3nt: TGTGCCAGCAGTTCCCTCCGACTAGCGGGGGAGTCGAGGGAGACCCAGTACTTC
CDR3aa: CASSSLRLAGESRETQYF

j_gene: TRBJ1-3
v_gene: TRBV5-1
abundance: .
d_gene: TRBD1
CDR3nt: TGCGCCAGCAGCTTGGCGGGACAGGCTCCCTCTGGAAACACCATATATTTT
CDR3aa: CASSLAGQAPSGNTIYF

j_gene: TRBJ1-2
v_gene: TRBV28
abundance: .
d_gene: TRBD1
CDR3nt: TGTGCCAGCAGTCAGACAGGGGGCGCTTTCCCCGGCTACACCTTC
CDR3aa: CASSQTGGAFPGYTF

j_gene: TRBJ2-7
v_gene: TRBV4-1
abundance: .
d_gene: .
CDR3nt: TGCGCCAGCAGCCAAGCCCCCTCCTCCTACGAGCAGTACTTC
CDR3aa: CASSQAPSSYEQYF

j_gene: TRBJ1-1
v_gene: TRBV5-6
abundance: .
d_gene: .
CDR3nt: TGTGCCAGCAGCCGGGTCACTGAAGCTTTCTTT
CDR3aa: CASSRVTEAFF

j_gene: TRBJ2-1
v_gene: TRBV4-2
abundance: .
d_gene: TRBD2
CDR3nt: TGTGCCAGCAGCTCTGGTAGCGGGAGCTCCTACAATGAGCAGTTCTTC
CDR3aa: CASSSGSGSSYNEQFF

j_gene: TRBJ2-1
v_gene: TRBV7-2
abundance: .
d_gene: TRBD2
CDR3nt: TGTGCCAGCAGCCAGACCAGCGGGGGCTACAATGAGCAGTTCTTC
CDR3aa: CASSQTSGGYNEQFF

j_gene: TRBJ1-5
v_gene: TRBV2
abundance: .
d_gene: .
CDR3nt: TGTGCCAGCAGTGAACTGTCAGGGCCCTATAGCAATCAGCCCCAGCATTTT
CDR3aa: CASSELSGPYSNQPQHF

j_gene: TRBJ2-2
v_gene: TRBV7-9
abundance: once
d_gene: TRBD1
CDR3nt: TGTGCCAGCAGCCGGGACAGGGAATCCGGGGAGCTGTTTTTT
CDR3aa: CASSRDRESGELFF

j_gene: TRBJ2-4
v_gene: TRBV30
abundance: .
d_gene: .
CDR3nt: TGTGCCTGGAGTGGTAGTACCCTAGCCAAAAACATTCAGTACTTC
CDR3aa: CAWSGSTLAKNIQYF

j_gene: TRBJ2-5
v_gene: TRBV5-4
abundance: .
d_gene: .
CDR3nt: TGTGCCAGCAGCTTGGGGGAGAATGGCCAGTACTTC
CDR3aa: CASSLGENGQYF

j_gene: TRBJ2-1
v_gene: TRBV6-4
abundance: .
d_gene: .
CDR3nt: TGTGCCAGCAGTGCAGCGACCTACAATGAGCAGTTCTTC
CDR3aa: CASSAATYNEQFF